Listed here is a single TCR beta chain. Which antigen it targets is not known. No quality values exist for individual bases; no much larger clone is one base distant. This specimen belongs to a study of blood T cell repertoires in COVID-19 (TCRdb year 2020). Some background on the complete study: Samples covering the acute and convalescent phases of COVID-19 were provided by collaborators in the United States, Italy and Spain. The repertoires were released in a freely available public database intended as a resource for research on the immune response to SARS-CoV-2. Samples were obtained from the ongoing ImmuneRACE study (first 160 participants) and from some 1,300 subjects provided by 6 global collaborators. The material from the prospective study consisted of cDNA or gDNA derived from T cells, B-cell-depleted T cells, or PBMCs. Deeply sampled blood TCRbeta repertoires from subjects exposed to, actively infected with, or recovered from COVID-19 were included in the dataset. HLA class I and class II types, where available, came from metadata supplied by the sample provider rather than from assay-based typing. Sample metadata almost always included a de-identified subject ID, COVID-19 status, age in years and sex. The research as a whole found: Clinical and demographic metadata were provided uncurated, with the amount varying by source and participant.

The immunoSEQ Assay, a bias-controlled multiplex PCR, was used to amplify TCRbeta CDR3 regions from genomic DNA. Regarding the original processing steps: Within the assay, amplification of reference gene primers was used to estimate how many nucleated cells each sample contained. Sequence reads were collapsed and filtered to measure the absolute abundance of every unique TCRbeta CDR3 rearrangement. For each sample, productive Simpson clonality was calculated as the square root of Simpson's diversity index over productive rearrangements. TCRdb obtained this table from immuneACCESS and retained in-frame rearrangements with V and J assigned. These tables miss some clones; where compared with another copy, unresolved V genes account for less than half of the shortfall, and the remainder is unexplained. V, J and clone size are those of that table, while D and trimming were read from the DNA. Within this sample are fewer than 250,000 clones, with about nine tenths of them counted one time only. The ten largest clones represent 0.75% to 0.9% of the sample.

The CDR3 numbers 18 residues from cysteine through phenylalanine. The entry retains the CDR3 DNA only, 54 bases that are in frame from base 1. The germline V gene supplies CDR1 SGHAT and CDR2 FQNNGV. V is pared back by 2 bases and J by 2 bases, with 22 bases lying between the germline termini. The collaborating institutions used their own protocols to collect whole blood in K2EDTA tubes. For TCRbeta analysis, collaborators shipped samples in one of three forms: frozen whole blood, isolated PBMCs, or DNA extracted from either of those sample types. The rearrangement combines TRBV11-2 with TRBJ2-7; 6 matching bases give a weak D call of TRBD2. The TCR was taken from a woman between 65 and 79 years old with acute or convalescent COVID-19. Sequenced material: peripheral blood. The base sequence is TGTGCCAGCAGCTTAAGCGATATTGGCGGAGGGGTACCCTACGAGCAGTACTTC. This translates into CASSLSDIGGGVPYEQYF.